Presented here are 21 T cell receptor beta chains from one specimen sequenced in a study of shared clonotypes between healthy human individuals. Data came from immunoSEQ multiplex PCR; TCRdb stores just in-frame clones and leaves some out. The repertoire holds around 1.4 million clones, with just under 99% as singletons. Material for sequencing was naive CD4+ T cells sorted from blood. Subset meaning: CD45RA+ positively selected. Source of these receptors: a man aged 30 to 39 in good health.

The chain uses TRBV27 and TRBJ2-3; D possibly corresponds to TRBD2 (6 bases). Germline CDR1 is MNHEY and CDR2 is SMNVEV (reference sequence). The CDR3 sequence is 14 residues long. V lost 5 bases and J lost 4, with 13 bases in between. The DNA for the CDR3 is TGTGCCAGCAGTCCCAAACTAGCTGCAGATACGCAGTATTTT. Translation: CASSPKLAADTQYF.

This CDR3 reads CASRHSGSQFGELFF. CDR3 bases: TGTGCCAGCCGCCATAGCGGGAGTCAGTTCGGGGAGCTGTTTTTT. This chain joins TRBV6-6 and TRBJ2-2; 9 bases map to TRBD2. The CDR3 totals 15 residues. CDR1 and CDR2 from the germline V gene are MNHNY and SVGAGI (reference sequence). V lost 8 bases and J lost 7; bases outside the gene matches: 11.

This chain uses TRBV29-1 with TRBJ2-3; D unclear. The CDR3 is 13 amino acids. The ends were cut back, 4 bases at V and 2 bases at J, with 10 bases in the middle. The V gene's germline CDR1 is SQVTM and CDR2 ANQGSEA. The CDR3 bases are TGCAGCGTTGGTGGCCTTCTCACAGATACGCAGTATTTT. Its protein is CSVGGLLTDTQYF.

This clone occurred once. CDR3 bases: TGTGCCAGCAGCCGAGACAGGGTTAGTCAGCCCCAGCATTTT. It encodes CASSRDRVSQPQHF. This rearrangement joins TRBV28 to TRBJ1-5; 7 bases are shared with TRBD1. CDR1 is MDHEN and CDR2 is SYDVKM in the germline V gene. V lost 6 bases and J lost 6; bases outside the gene matches: 8. The CDR3 runs 14 residues.

The V and J genes are TRBV28 and TRBJ1-4, with TRBD1 identical over 7 bases. The CDR3 contains 16 residues. The V and J ends lost 4 bases and 3 bases, in that order; junction bases with no gene match: 8. Germline-derived CDR1 and CDR2 are MDHEN and SYDVKM. The CDR3 bases are TGTGCCAGCAGTTCCCTCCCCAGGGGGGCTAATGAAAAACTGTTTTTT. Translated, it gives CASSSLPRGANEKLFF.

This clone was seen once. The chain links TRBV7-2 to TRBJ1-2, with TRBD1 identical over 9 bases. The germline V gene encodes CDR1 SGHTA and CDR2 FQGNSA. The CDR3 extends over 18 amino acids. Trimming removed 2 bases from V and 5 bases from J; junction bases left unmatched: 15. CDR3 sequence reads: CASSLSLAWTGEGYGYTF. The CDR3 DNA reads TGTGCCAGCAGCTTATCCCTCGCCTGGACAGGGGAAGGGTATGGCTACACCTTC.

This chain joins TRBV7-2 and TRBJ1-2; 11 positions match TRBD1. The CDR3 loop spans 15 amino acids. Germline values: CDR1 SGHTA, CDR2 FQGNSA. V gave up 4 bases and J gave up 8 bases; unmatched junction bases: 9. For the CDR3, the DNA is TGTGCCAGCAGCTCTAACGGACAGGGGGCGCACGGCTACACCTTC. Translating gives CASSSNGQGAHGYTF. The full variable domain, with the rest looked up from reference TRBV7-2 and TRBJ1-2, is GAGVSQSPSNKVTEKGKDVELRCDPISGHTALYWYRQSLGQGLEFLIYFQGNSAPDKSGLPSDRFSAERTGGSVSTLTIQRTQQEDSAVYLCASSSNGQGAHGYTFGSGTRLTVV.

The chain joins TRBV11-2 to TRBJ1-5, with D maybe TRBD1 (5 bases). The CDR3 has 14 amino acids. Per germline, CDR1 SGHAT and CDR2 FQNNGV. The V gene lost 4 bases and the J gene lost 11 bases, with 18 bases spanning the gap. The CDR3 loop reads CASSSSPAGATQHF. CDR3 DNA sequence: TGTGCCAGCAGCTCCTCCCCGGCTGGGGCAACCCAGCATTTT.

J is TRBJ2-3 and V is TRBV7-2; 7 bases align to TRBD2. Looked up from germline, CDR1 is SGHTA and CDR2 is FQGNSA. This CDR3 comprises 17 residues. Losses at the gene ends were 0 bases for V and 2 bases for J; bases not matched to a gene: 8. CDR3 amino acids: CASSLALLLAVTDTQYF. DNA for the CDR3: TGTGCCAGCAGCTTAGCGCTACTCCTAGCGGTCACAGATACGCAGTATTTT.

The chain is built from TRBV6-1 and TRBJ1-5, with D tentatively TRBD1 (5 bases). Trimming took off 0 bases at V and 6 bases at J, with 12 bases between the two ends. The CDR3 runs to 15 residues. CDR1 MNHNS and CDR2 SASEGT come from the germline V gene. The CDR3 loop is CASSEAQRGLQPQHF. The CDR3 nucleotides are TGTGCCAGCAGTGAAGCGCAAAGGGGACTTCAGCCCCAGCATTTT.

This clone showed up just a few times. This chain joins TRBV11-2 and TRBJ1-1; D call uncertain. From germline, CDR1 is SGHAT and CDR2 FQNNGV. This CDR3 is 12 amino acids long. V was cut by 4 bases and J by 2 bases, with 5 bases left in between. In DNA, the CDR3 is TGTGCCAGCAGCTGGACTAACACTGAAGCTTTCTTT. Translating it yields CASSWTNTEAFF. Supplemented by reference TRBV11-2 and TRBJ1-1, the full variable domain reads EAGVAQSPRYKIIEKRQSVAFWCNPISGHATLYWYQQILGQGPKLLIQFQNNGVVDDSQLPKDRFSAERLKGVDSTLKIQPAKLEDSAVYLCASSWTNTEAFFGQGTRLTVV.

This chain links TRBV9 with TRBJ2-2; D is perhaps TRBD1 (6 bases). V dropped 3 bases and J dropped 8 bases, with 20 bases sitting between them. This CDR3 comprises 16 residues. Germline CDR1 is SGDLS and CDR2 is YYNGEE. The CDR3 here is CASSEAAGTPLGELFF. Here the CDR3 DNA reads TGTGCCAGCAGCGAGGCCGCCGGGACACCCCTGGGGGAGCTGTTTTTT.

The rearrangement joins TRBV13 to TRBJ2-3, with 8 bases lining up with TRBD2. This CDR3 comprises 18 residues. The V gene end was trimmed by 2 bases and the J gene end by 6 bases; junction bases not matched to a gene: 16. Germline assignment: CDR1 PRHDT and CDR2 FYEKMQ (reference sequence). CDR3 DNA sequence: TGTGCCAGCAGCTTATCCCGGGAATGGCTAGCGGGCGGGGATACGCAGTATTTT. Amino acid sequence: CASSLSREWLAGGDTQYF.

This sequence joins TRBV18 and TRBJ2-2, with 7 bases aligning to TRBD2. CDR3 length equals 16 residues. Trimming removed 4 bases from V and 1 base from J; junction bases left unmatched: 6. CDR1 is KGHSH and CDR2 is LQKENI in the germline V gene. The CDR3 is CASSLLASLNTGELFF. The CDR3, as DNA: TGTGCCAGCTCACTACTAGCGAGCTTGAACACCGGGGAGCTGTTTTTT. The full variable domain, rest sourced from reference TRBV18 and TRBJ2-2, is NAGVMQNPRHLVRRRGQEARLRCSPMKGHSHVYWYRQLPEEGLKFMVYLQKENIIDESGMPKERFSAEFPKEGPSILRIQQVVRGDSAAYFCASSLLASLNTGELFFGEGSRLTVL.

The chain joins TRBV9 to TRBJ2-3; tentatively, D is TRBD2 (6 bases). V was clipped by 0 bases and J by 5 bases, with 16 bases between them. This CDR3 spans 16 amino acids. From germline, CDR1 is SGDLS and CDR2 YYNGEE. The CDR3 DNA is TGTGCCAGCAGCGTAGAGGAGGGGCTCCCCGGAGATACGCAGTATTTT. Protein sequence: CASSVEEGLPGDTQYF.

This clone was seen just once. The V call is TRBV5-4, the J call TRBJ2-7; the match to TRBD2 covers 7 bases. Per germline, CDR1 SGHNT and CDR2 YYREEE (reference sequence). The V segment lost 3 bases and the J segment 7 bases; nucleotides outside the gene matches: 13. The CDR3 has 15 residues. CDR3 region: CASSSTSDRPREQYF. CDR3 DNA: TGTGCCAGCAGCTCAACTAGCGACCGACCTCGGGAGCAGTACTTC.

This chain connects TRBV28 to TRBJ1-5; D gene uncertain. CDR1 and CDR2 (germline): MDHEN, SYDVKM. Trimming removed 4 bases from V and 1 base from J, with 11 bases in between. The CDR3 length is 15 residues. CDR3 sequence reads: CASSSDRASNQPQHF. The CDR3 nucleotides read TGTGCCAGCAGTTCCGACCGTGCAAGCAATCAGCCCCAGCATTTT. Variable domain in full (rest from reference TRBV28 and TRBJ1-5): DVKVTQSSRYLVKRTGEKVFLECVQDMDHENMFWYRQDPGLGLRLIYFSYDVKMKEKGDIPEGYSVSREKKERFSLILESASTNQTSMYLCASSSDRASNQPQHFGDGTRLSIL.

The genes are TRBV5-1 and TRBJ1-4; a possible D gene is TRBD1 (5 bases). V lost 2 bases, J lost 7 bases, and 15 bases lay in between. This CDR3 spans 15 amino acids. Germline loops: CDR1 SGHRS, CDR2 YFSETQ. CDR3: CASSLTGGGSEKLFF. DNA for the CDR3: TGCGCCAGCAGCTTAACAGGTGGTGGGAGTGAAAAACTGTTTTTT. The full variable domain, its missing parts supplied by reference TRBV5-1 and TRBJ1-4, is KAGVTQTPRYLIKTRGQQVTLSCSPISGHRSVSWYQQTPGQGLQFLFEYFSETQRNKGNFPGRFSGRQFSNSRSEMNVSTLELGDSALYLCASSLTGGGSEKLFFGSGTQLSVL.

The chain recombines TRBV28 with TRBJ1-2; no clear D gene. V was trimmed by 2 bases and J by 5 bases, leaving 12 bases between them. The germline gives CDR1 MDHEN, CDR2 SYDVKM. The CDR3 has 14 residues. CDR3 sequence: CASSLDLVGYGYTF. As DNA, the CDR3 is TGTGCCAGCAGTTTAGACCTGGTGGGGTATGGCTACACCTTC.

This clone was detected once. CDR3 nucleotide sequence: TGCAGCGTTGTAAGGCCTCAAAAGGTCGATACGCAGTATTTT. Its translation is CSVVRPQKVDTQYF. The chain uses TRBV29-1 and TRBJ2-3, with unresolved D. The germline gives CDR1 SQVTM, CDR2 ANQGSEA. With 4 bases removed from V and 6 bases from J, the gap between germline ends came to 17 bases. The CDR3 spans 14 residues.

On this clone: Other DNA sequences in this sample translate to the same CDR3. V is TRBV18 and J is TRBJ2-7; D call uncertain. The V gene lost 2 bases and the J gene lost 5 bases, with 7 bases spanning the gap. Germline loops: CDR1 KGHSH, CDR2 LQKENI. The CDR3 spans 12 residues. The CDR3 region is CASSPSRDEQYF. In DNA, the CDR3 is TGTGCCAGCTCACCATCCCGTGACGAGCAGTACTTC.